Following are 8 T cell receptor beta chains from one sample sequenced in a study of shared clonotypes between healthy human individuals. Clones were sequenced by immunoSEQ multiplex PCR, and TCRdb holds only the in-frame ones, with some missing. The table shows roughly 640,000 clones, with 97% occurring only once. Sequenced: naive CD4+ T cells sorted from blood. Described subset: CD45RA+ positively selected. All receptors derive from a woman aged 25 to 39 in good health.

The chain is built from TRBV18 and TRBJ2-3; no definite D call. Germline V gives CDR1 KGHSH, CDR2 LQKENI. V was clipped by 5 bases and J by 2 bases, with 8 bases between them. The CDR3 runs to 13 residues. In DNA form, the CDR3 reads TGTGCCAGCTCAAGAACGGACACAGATACGCAGTATTTT. It specifies CASSRTDTDTQYF. Full variable domain (missing parts from reference TRBV18 and TRBJ2-3): NAGVMQNPRHLVRRRGQEARLRCSPMKGHSHVYWYRQLPEEGLKFMVYLQKENIIDESGMPKERFSAEFPKEGPSILRIQQVVRGDSAAYFCASSRTDTDTQYFGPGTRLTVL.

The CDR3 region has the DNA TGTGCCAGCAGTTTGCCCCGCGGCGGGGGCTCCTACGAGCAGTACTTC. It specifies CASSLPRGGGSYEQYF. The genes are TRBV28 and TRBJ2-7; the match to TRBD2 covers 7 bases. The CDR3 contains 16 residues. Germline CDR1 is MDHEN and CDR2 is SYDVKM. V lost 3 bases, J lost 0 bases, and 8 bases stayed unmatched.

This chain connects TRBV30 to TRBJ2-3; TRBD2 matches 15 bases. The junction had 2 bases not matched to a gene; V was cut back by 0 bases and J by 4 bases. Looked up from germline, CDR1 is GTSNPN and CDR2 is SVGIG (reference sequence). The CDR3 length is 16 residues. CDR3: CAWSVGLAGGSDTQYF. The CDR3 region has the DNA TGTGCCTGGAGTGTAGGACTAGCGGGAGGGTCAGATACGCAGTATTTT.

The gene calls are TRBV2 and TRBJ1-5; D is unresolved. From germline, CDR1 is SNHLY and CDR2 FYNNEI. CDR3 length equals 15 residues. Trimming took off 3 bases at V and 1 base at J, with 10 bases between the two ends. CDR3 coding DNA: TGTGCCAGCAGTGACTTGGGCAGAAGCAATCAGCCCCAGCATTTT. This codes for CASSDLGRSNQPQHF.

In this sample, this clone turned up once. This sequence joins TRBV25-1 and TRBJ1-1; D may be TRBD1 (6 bases). The CDR3 is 12 residues long. Trimming left V 7 bases short and J 4 bases short, with 10 bases between. CDR1 MGHDK and CDR2 SYGVNS come from the germline V gene. The chain's CDR3 is CASNGGGTEAFF. CDR3 sequence (DNA): TGTGCCAGCAATGGGGGCGGCACTGAAGCTTTCTTT. Variable domain in full (rest from reference TRBV25-1 and TRBJ1-1): EADIYQTPRYLVIGTGKKITLECSQTMGHDKMYWYQQDPGMELHLIHYSYGVNSTEKGDLSSESTVSRIRTEHFPLTLESARPSHTSQYLCASNGGGTEAFFGQGTRLTVV.

The rearrangement links TRBV7-7 to TRBJ2-1; D is possibly TRBD1 or TRBD2 (6 bases each). This CDR3 region has 15 residues. V lost 3 bases, J lost 4 bases, and 13 bases lay in between. Looked up from germline, CDR1 is SSHAT and CDR2 is FNYEAQ (reference sequence). The CDR3 spells CASSFEEGGYNEQFF. The CDR3 region has the DNA TGTGCCAGCAGCTTCGAAGAGGGGGGTTACAATGAGCAGTTCTTC.

This rearrangement joins TRBV7-9 to TRBJ2-7; D possibly corresponds to TRBD2 (5 bases). Trimming stripped 0 bases from V and 2 bases from J, with 11 bases between. The CDR3 is 15 residues long. Germline V gene lookup returns CDR1 SEHNR and CDR2 FQNEAQ (reference sequence). For the CDR3, the DNA is TGTGCCAGCAGCTTAGCGGGGAGTAACCCCTACGAGCAGTACTTC. Encoded protein: CASSLAGSNPYEQYF. Supplemented by reference TRBV7-9 and TRBJ2-7, the full variable domain reads DTGVSQNPRHKITKRGQNVTFRCDPISEHNRLYWYRQTLGQGPEFLTYFQNEAQLEKSRLLSDRFSAERPKGSFSTLEIQRTEQGDSAMYLCASSLAGSNPYEQYFGPGTRLTVT.

The chain employs TRBV18 and TRBJ2-5; TRBD2 agrees at 11 bases. From germline, CDR1 is KGHSH and CDR2 LQKENI. With V trimmed by 0 bases and J by 3 bases, 3 bases remained unmatched. The CDR3 loop spans 16 amino acids. For the CDR3, the DNA is TGTGCCAGCTCACCACCGGGACTAGCGGATAAAGAGACCCAGTACTTC. Encoded protein: CASSPPGLADKETQYF.